Below, 30 T cell receptor beta chains from the same sample are listed, as sequenced in a study of T cell changes during pregnancy in multiple sclerosis. The method was immunoSEQ multiplex PCR; TCRdb's version includes in-frame clones alone and lacks a portion of them. The data contain about 80,000 clones, about 90% of them singletons. Material: peripheral blood, obtained before pregnancy. These receptors were taken from a female donor with multiple sclerosis, enrolled in a pregnancy study.

This chain connects TRBV7-8 to TRBJ1-3, with unresolved D. This CDR3 comprises 17 residues. From germline, CDR1 is SGHVS and CDR2 FQNEAQ. Trimming stripped 1 base from V and 3 bases from J, with 16 bases between. CDR3 sequence reads: CASSLGGSSANGNTIYF. CDR3 coding DNA: TGTGCCAGCAGCTTAGGCGGGTCGTCCGCCAATGGAAACACCATATATTTT.

This rearrangement joins TRBV19 to TRBJ2-7; D not certain. CDR3 length: 16 amino acids. V was pared by 2 bases and J by 4 bases, with 18 bases between. The germline V gene encodes CDR1 LNHDA and CDR2 SQIVND (reference sequence). CDR3 sequence: CASSISSGSPGYEQYF. The CDR3 nucleotides are TGTGCCAGTAGTATATCCTCCGGGTCCCCTGGGTACGAGCAGTACTTC.

The chain carries TRBV28 and TRBJ2-2, with unresolved D. The CDR3 is 13 amino acids. Germline V gene sequence: CDR1 MDHEN, CDR2 SYDVKM. V lost 7 bases and J lost 1, with 7 bases in between. CDR3 residues: CASTPGNTGELFF. The CDR3 DNA is TGTGCCAGCACACCCGGGAACACCGGGGAGCTGTTTTTT.

The rearrangement links TRBV5-6 to TRBJ2-1; D is uncertain. Germline values: CDR1 SGHDT, CDR2 YYEEEE. The CDR3 has 16 amino acids. The V gene lost 3 bases and the J gene lost 0 bases, with 13 bases spanning the gap. The CDR3 sequence: CASSSTHYHSYNEQFF. CDR3 nucleotides: TGTGCCAGCAGCTCCACCCACTACCACTCCTACAATGAGCAGTTCTTC. Looking up the rest from reference TRBV5-6 and TRBJ2-1 gives the full variable domain: DAGVTQSPTHLIKTRGQQVTLRCSPKSGHDTVSWYQQALGQGPQFIFQYYEEEERQRGNFPDRFSGHQFPNYSSELNVNALLLGDSALYLCASSSTHYHSYNEQFFGPGTRLTVL.

The chain has TRBV28 and TRBJ1-5; D is unresolved. The CDR3 loop spans 12 amino acids. Germline V gives CDR1 MDHEN, CDR2 SYDVKM. V lost 5 bases to trimming and J lost 8 bases, with 10 bases between them. The CDR3 region is CASSGYGEPQHF. The CDR3 DNA reads TGTGCCAGCAGTGGGTACGGGGAGCCCCAGCATTTT.

This clone was seen once. The chain uses TRBV10-2 and TRBJ1-5, with D unclear. Trimming stripped 3 bases from V and 4 bases from J, with 4 bases between. CDR3 length: 12 residues. Germline values: CDR1 WSHSY, CDR2 SAAADI. CDR3 DNA: TGCGCCAGCAGTGACCCTAATCAGCCCCAGCATTTT. It specifies CASSDPNQPQHF.

The rearrangement links TRBV18 to TRBJ2-5, with D possibly being TRBD2 (6 bases). This CDR3 spans 17 amino acids. Trimming shortened V by 1 base and J by 1 base, and 16 bases separated the two germline ends. Germline CDR1 and CDR2: KGHSH and LQKENI. Written as DNA, the CDR3 is TGTGCCAGCTCACCACGCGGGATCCTGCGGGTCCAAGAGACCCAGTACTTC. Its translation: CASSPRGILRVQETQYF.

CDR3: CASSSWTVGSYNEQFF. The DNA for the CDR3 is TGTGCCAGCAGTTCATGGACAGTTGGCTCCTACAATGAGCAGTTCTTC. The gene calls are TRBV27 and TRBJ2-1; D perhaps matches TRBD1 (6 bases). The ends were cut back, 4 bases at V and 0 bases at J, with 13 bases in the middle. The CDR3 consists of 16 residues. Germline V gives CDR1 MNHEY, CDR2 SMNVEV (reference sequence).

This clone was recorded only once. The CDR3 bases are TGTGCCAGCAGATTAGTGGACAGCCCAAATCAGCCCCAGCATTTT. Translation: CASRLVDSPNQPQHF. The chain employs TRBV6-5 and TRBJ1-5; D is perhaps TRBD1 (6 bases). Germline V gene sequence: CDR1 MNHEY, CDR2 SVGAGI. V gave up 6 bases and J gave up 4 bases, with 16 bases separating them. The CDR3 has 15 amino acids.

The chain uses TRBV28 and TRBJ1-5, with 9 bases fitting TRBD1. Losses at the gene ends were 0 bases for V and 4 bases for J; bases not matched to a gene: 4. There are 16 residues in the CDR3. Germline CDR1 and CDR2: MDHEN and SYDVKM. The CDR3 DNA sequence: TGTGCCAGCAGTTTATGGGGGGGACAGGGTAATCAGCCCCAGCATTTT. Translated: CASSLWGGQGNQPQHF. Complete variable domain (other parts from reference TRBV28 and TRBJ1-5): DVKVTQSSRYLVKRTGEKVFLECVQDMDHENMFWYRQDPGLGLRLIYFSYDVKMKEKGDIPEGYSVSREKKERFSLILESASTNQTSMYLCASSLWGGQGNQPQHFGDGTRLSIL.

V and J are TRBV28 and TRBJ1-5; D possibly corresponds to TRBD1 (6 bases). Trimming pared 3 bases from V and 7 bases from J, leaving 19 bases between. This CDR3 has 16 residues. Germline V gene sequence: CDR1 MDHEN, CDR2 SYDVKM. CDR3 nucleotide sequence: TGTGCCAGCAGTTTTGGTTTCAGGGTAGGGGGACAGCCCCAGCATTTT. It specifies CASSFGFRVGGQPQHF.

This clone was seen only once. The chain joins TRBV2 to TRBJ1-5; unclear D gene. Germline loops: CDR1 SNHLY, CDR2 FYNNEI. The CDR3 has 15 residues. V was clipped by 4 bases and J by 5 bases, with 15 bases between them. The CDR3 DNA reads as TGTGCCAGCAGTGGAGGGTTGTTCCCATATCAGCCCCAGCATTTT. This translates into CASSGGLFPYQPQHF.

V gene TRBV7-2 combines with J gene TRBJ2-7; 10 bases agree with TRBD2. Germline CDR1 SGHTA, CDR2 FQGNSA. The J segment lost 4 bases and the V segment lost 1 base, leaving 4 bases of the junction unmatched. CDR3 size: 15 residues. CDR3 loop: CASSLVSSGRYEQYF. CDR3 nucleotide sequence: TGTGCCAGCAGCTTAGTTAGTAGCGGGAGGTACGAGCAGTACTTC.

The V gene is TRBV6-5, the J gene TRBJ2-3, with D uncertain. This CDR3 is built from 11 residues. Per the germline V gene, CDR1 is MNHEY and CDR2 is SVGAGI. Trimming pared 6 bases from V and 6 bases from J, leaving 7 bases between. CDR3 loop: CASRNRDTQYF. CDR3 bases: TGTGCCAGCAGAAATCGGGATACGCAGTATTTT.

This chain uses TRBV20-1 with TRBJ2-7, with D unresolved. The CDR3 is 10 residues long. In germline, CDR1 is DFQATT, CDR2 SNEGSKA (reference sequence). V lost 8 bases and J 4 bases, leaving 9 bases between the germline ends. Here the CDR3 DNA reads TGCAGTCCTAAAGCGTACGAGCAGTACTTC. The encoded protein is CSPKAYEQYF.

Only a few counts were recorded for this clone. The same CDR3 arises from other DNA sequences in this sample as well. The genes are TRBV5-6 and TRBJ1-2, with D unresolved. V lost 0 bases and J 3 bases, leaving 3 bases between the germline ends. The CDR3 runs to 12 residues. Germline V CDR1 and CDR2: SGHDT, YYEEEE. CDR3: CASSLGDYGYTF. In nucleotides, the CDR3 is TGTGCCAGCAGCTTGGGAGACTATGGCTACACCTTC.

The chain employs TRBV6-6 and TRBJ2-1; 8 nucleotides line up with TRBD1. The trim removed 5 bases at V and 8 bases at J, leaving 11 bases unmatched. Germline assignment: CDR1 MNHNY and CDR2 SVGAGI (reference sequence). This CDR3 region has 15 residues. Here the CDR3 reads CASSRGQGASDEQFF. CDR3 bases: TGTGCCAGCAGTCGAGGACAGGGAGCTTCGGATGAGCAGTTCTTC.

This CDR3 reads CASSYRKGYEQYF. CDR3 coding DNA: TGTGCCAGCAGTTACAGGAAGGGCTACGAGCAGTACTTC. The chain couples TRBV27 to TRBJ2-7; D is possibly TRBD1 (5 bases). Trimming removed 4 bases from V and 3 bases from J, with 10 bases in between. From germline, CDR1 is MNHEY and CDR2 SMNVEV (reference sequence). The CDR3 covers 13 residues.

This clone was detected only a few times. This chain joins TRBV6-5 and TRBJ2-1, with D perhaps TRBD1 (6 bases). CDR1 MNHEY and CDR2 SVGAGI come from the germline V gene. The V gene lost 7 bases and the J gene lost 3 bases, with 7 bases spanning the gap. The CDR3 spans 12 residues. The CDR3 loop is CASTTGYNEQFF. DNA of the CDR3: TGTGCCAGCACGACAGGCTACAATGAGCAGTTCTTC.

The rearrangement uses TRBV4-3 and TRBJ2-7; the match to TRBD2 covers 13 bases. Germline lookup yields CDR1 LGHNA and CDR2 YSLEER. The CDR3 sequence is 16 residues long. J was trimmed by 4 bases and V by 3 bases; bases with no gene match: 6. CDR3 DNA: TGCGCCAGCAGCCAGGAAACTAGCGGGGGGGATTACGAGCAGTACTTC. Encoded protein: CASSQETSGGDYEQYF.

This clone was seen only once. CDR3 loop: CASSPDPGGSDYGYTF. As DNA, the CDR3 is TGCGCCAGCAGCCCCGACCCAGGGGGCTCAGACTATGGCTACACCTTC. The chain joins TRBV5-1 to TRBJ1-2, with 8 bases that match TRBD1. The CDR3 has 16 residues. CDR1 and CDR2 (germline): SGHRS, YFSETQ. V was clipped by 4 bases and J by 3 bases; unmatched bases: 11.

The CDR3 protein is CASSLIAGDYNEQFF. The CDR3 DNA reads as TGTGCCAGTAGCCTAATAGCGGGAGACTACAATGAGCAGTTCTTC. The chain uses TRBV19 and TRBJ2-1, with TRBD2 identical over 9 bases. CDR1 and CDR2 from the germline V gene are LNHDA and SQIVND (reference sequence). This CDR3 comprises 15 residues. V was clipped by 6 bases and J by 3 bases; unmatched bases: 6.

The CDR3 coding sequence is TGTGCCAGCAGCTTTACCCCCGGGACAGACATTATAACCTTC. Protein product: CASSFTPGTDIITF. V is TRBV9 and J is TRBJ1-2; 7 bases line up with TRBD1. In germline, CDR1 is SGDLS, CDR2 YYNGEE. This CDR3 region has 14 residues. After removal of 4 bases from V and 14 bases from J, the junction contained 17 bases not matched to a gene.

This clone was seen a single time. V is TRBV28 and J is TRBJ2-1, with TRBD2 matching over 12 bases. V lost 7 bases, J lost 6 bases, and 13 bases stayed unmatched. Germline CDR1 reads MDHEN; CDR2 reads SYDVKM. The CDR3 runs to 17 residues. CDR3 coding DNA: TGTGCCAGCAAGAATCGAAAAGGACTAGCGGGACTCAATGAGCAGTTCTTC. This codes for CASKNRKGLAGLNEQFF.

The V call is TRBV29-1, the J call TRBJ1-2, with unresolved D. V was cut by 7 bases and J by 4 bases, with 16 bases left in between. CDR3 size: 13 residues. Germline V gives CDR1 SQVTM, CDR2 ANQGSEA. CDR3: CSAQWQAGYGYTF. As DNA, the CDR3 is TGCAGCGCCCAATGGCAGGCCGGCTATGGCTACACCTTC. The variable domain in full, with the rest retrieved from reference TRBV29-1 and TRBJ1-2, is SAVISQKPSRDICQRGTSLTIQCQVDSQVTMMFWYRQQPGQSLTLIATANQGSEATYESGFVIDKFPISRPNLTFSTLTVSNMSPEDSSIYLCSAQWQAGYGYTFGSGTRLTVV.

V usage is TRBV25-1 and J usage is TRBJ2-2, with D tentatively TRBD1 (5 bases). V was clipped by 4 bases and J by 4 bases, with 7 bases between them. Germline values: CDR1 MGHDK, CDR2 SYGVNS. The CDR3 is 13 amino acids. The CDR3: CASSGRGTGELFF. For the CDR3, the DNA is TGTGCCAGCAGTGGAAGGGGCACCGGGGAGCTGTTTTTT.

The chain recombines TRBV5-4 with TRBJ2-1, with 13 bases matching TRBD2. Germline trimming cut 4 bases from V and 4 bases from J; bases unmatched to any gene: 5. The CDR3 length is 16 residues. Germline-derived CDR1 and CDR2 are SGHNT and YYREEE (reference sequence). The CDR3 DNA follows: TGTGCCAGCAGCATACCGGGACTAGCGGGGTACAATGAGCAGTTCTTC. It translates to CASSIPGLAGYNEQFF. Full variable domain (remainder filled in from reference TRBV5-4 and TRBJ2-1): ETGVTQSPTHLIKTRGQQVTLRCSSQSGHNTVSWYQQALGQGPQFIFQYYREEENGRGNFPPRFSGLQFPNYSSELNVNALELDDSALYLCASSIPGLAGYNEQFFGPGTRLTVL.

The rearrangement uses TRBV7-9 and TRBJ1-2, with 9 bases identical to TRBD1. V was pared by 0 bases and J by 6 bases, with 8 bases of the junction left unmatched. The germline CDR1 and CDR2 sequences are SEHNR and FQNEAQ (reference sequence). The CDR3 is 16 residues long. The CDR3 DNA reads as TGTGCCAGCAGCTTAGCGTACCGGGACAGGGAGGATGGCTACACCTTC. Protein: CASSLAYRDREDGYTF. The whole variable domain, filled in from reference TRBV7-9 and TRBJ1-2, reads DTGVSQNPRHKITKRGQNVTFRCDPISEHNRLYWYRQTLGQGPEFLTYFQNEAQLEKSRLLSDRFSAERPKGSFSTLEIQRTEQGDSAMYLCASSLAYRDREDGYTFGSGTRLTVV.

The CDR3 spells CASSYSGVNTEAFF. The CDR3, as DNA: TGTGCCAGCAGTTACTCCGGGGTGAACACTGAAGCTTTCTTT. The V and J genes are TRBV6-5 and TRBJ1-1; no clear D gene. Trimming removed 0 bases from V and 0 bases from J, with 5 bases in between. In germline, CDR1 is MNHEY, CDR2 SVGAGI. This CDR3 contains 14 residues.

This sequence joins TRBV7-9 and TRBJ1-4; the match to TRBD1 covers 7 bases. CDR1 and CDR2 from the germline V gene are SEHNR and FQNEAQ (reference sequence). There are 17 residues in the CDR3. After removal of 5 bases from V and 5 bases from J, the junction contained 14 bases not matched to a gene. The CDR3 DNA reads TGTGCCAGCAGCCTACAAGTCCTGACAGGGACGAATGAAAAACTGTTTTTT. Translated: CASSLQVLTGTNEKLFF.